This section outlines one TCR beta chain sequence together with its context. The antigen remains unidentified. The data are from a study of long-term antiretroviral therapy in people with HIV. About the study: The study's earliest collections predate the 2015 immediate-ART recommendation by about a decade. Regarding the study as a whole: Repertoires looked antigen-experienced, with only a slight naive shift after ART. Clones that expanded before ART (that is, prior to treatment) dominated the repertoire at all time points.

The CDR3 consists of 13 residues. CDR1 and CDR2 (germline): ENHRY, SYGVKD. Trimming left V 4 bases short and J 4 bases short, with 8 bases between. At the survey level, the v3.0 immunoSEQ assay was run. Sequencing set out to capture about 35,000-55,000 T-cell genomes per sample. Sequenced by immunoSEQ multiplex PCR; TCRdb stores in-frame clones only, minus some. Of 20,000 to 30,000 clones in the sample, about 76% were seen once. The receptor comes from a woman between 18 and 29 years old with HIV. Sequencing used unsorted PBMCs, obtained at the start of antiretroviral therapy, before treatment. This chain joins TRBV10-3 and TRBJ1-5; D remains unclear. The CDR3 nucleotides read TGTGCCATCAGTGTCGATGGGAATCAGCCCCAGCATTTT. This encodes CAISVDGNQPQHF.